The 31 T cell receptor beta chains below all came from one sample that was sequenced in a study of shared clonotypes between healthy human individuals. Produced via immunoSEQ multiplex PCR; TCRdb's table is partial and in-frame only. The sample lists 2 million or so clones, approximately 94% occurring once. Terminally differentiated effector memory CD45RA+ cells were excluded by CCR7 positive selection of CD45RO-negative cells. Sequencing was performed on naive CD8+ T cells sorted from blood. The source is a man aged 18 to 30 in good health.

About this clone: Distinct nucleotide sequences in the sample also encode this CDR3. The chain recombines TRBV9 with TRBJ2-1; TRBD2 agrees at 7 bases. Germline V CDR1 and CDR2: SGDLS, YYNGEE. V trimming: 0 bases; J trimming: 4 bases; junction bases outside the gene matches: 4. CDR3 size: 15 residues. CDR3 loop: CASSVAGLFYNEQFF. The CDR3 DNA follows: TGTGCCAGCAGCGTAGCGGGACTATTTTACAATGAGCAGTTCTTC.

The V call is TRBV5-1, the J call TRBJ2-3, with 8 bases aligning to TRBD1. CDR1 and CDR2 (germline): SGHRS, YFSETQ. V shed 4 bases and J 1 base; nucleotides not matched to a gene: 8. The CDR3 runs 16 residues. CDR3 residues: CASSVQGQGGTDTQYF. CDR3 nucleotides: TGCGCCAGCAGCGTACAAGGACAGGGAGGCACAGATACGCAGTATTTT.

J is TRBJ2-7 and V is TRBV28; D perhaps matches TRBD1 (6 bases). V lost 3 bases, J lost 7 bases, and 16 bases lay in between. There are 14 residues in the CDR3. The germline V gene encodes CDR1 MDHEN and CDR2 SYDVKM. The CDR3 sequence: CASSFIQGLREQYF. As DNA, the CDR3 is TGTGCCAGCAGTTTCATACAGGGCCTGAGGGAGCAGTACTTC.

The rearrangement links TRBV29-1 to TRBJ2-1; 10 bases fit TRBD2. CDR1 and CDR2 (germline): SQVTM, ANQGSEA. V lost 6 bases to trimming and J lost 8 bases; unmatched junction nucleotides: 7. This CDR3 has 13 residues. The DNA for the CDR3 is TGCAGCGTCCTTAGCGGGAGGACTTATGAGCAGTTCTTC. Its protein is CSVLSGRTYEQFF.

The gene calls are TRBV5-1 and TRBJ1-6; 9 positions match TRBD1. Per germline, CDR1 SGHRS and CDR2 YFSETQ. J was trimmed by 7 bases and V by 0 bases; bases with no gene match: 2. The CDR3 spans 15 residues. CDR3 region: CASSLGGTGNSPLHF. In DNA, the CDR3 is TGCGCCAGCAGCTTGGGAGGGACAGGGAATTCACCCCTCCACTTT.

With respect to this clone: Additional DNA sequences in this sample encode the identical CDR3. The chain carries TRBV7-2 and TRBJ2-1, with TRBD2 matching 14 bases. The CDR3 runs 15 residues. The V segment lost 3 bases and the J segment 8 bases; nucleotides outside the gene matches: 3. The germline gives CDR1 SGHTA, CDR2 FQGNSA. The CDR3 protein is CASSLTSGRADEQFF. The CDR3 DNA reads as TGTGCCAGCAGCTTGACTAGCGGGAGGGCCGATGAGCAGTTCTTC. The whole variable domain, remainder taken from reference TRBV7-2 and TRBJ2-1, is GAGVSQSPSNKVTEKGKDVELRCDPISGHTALYWYRQSLGQGLEFLIYFQGNSAPDKSGLPSDRFSAERTGGSVSTLTIQRTQQEDSAVYLCASSLTSGRADEQFFGPGTRLTVL.

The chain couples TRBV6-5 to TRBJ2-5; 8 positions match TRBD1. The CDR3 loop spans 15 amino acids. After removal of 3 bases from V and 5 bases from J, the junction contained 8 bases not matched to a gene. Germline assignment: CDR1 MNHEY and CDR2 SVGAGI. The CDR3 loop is CASSYMGQEKETQYF. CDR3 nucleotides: TGTGCCAGCAGTTATATGGGACAGGAGAAGGAGACCCAGTACTTC.

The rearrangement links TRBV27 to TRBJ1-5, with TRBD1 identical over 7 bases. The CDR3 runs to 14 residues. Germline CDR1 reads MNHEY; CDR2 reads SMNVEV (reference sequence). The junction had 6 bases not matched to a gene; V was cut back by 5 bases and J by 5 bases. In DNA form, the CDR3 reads TGTGCCAGCAGTGCGTGGGACAGTTATCAGCCCCAGCATTTT. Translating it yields CASSAWDSYQPQHF.

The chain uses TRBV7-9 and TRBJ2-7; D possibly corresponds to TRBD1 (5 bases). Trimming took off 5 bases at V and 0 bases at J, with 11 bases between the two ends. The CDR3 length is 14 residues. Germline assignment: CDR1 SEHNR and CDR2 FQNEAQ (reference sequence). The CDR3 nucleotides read TGTGCCAGCAGCCCCAAGGGGTTCTCCTACGAGCAGTACTTC. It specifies CASSPKGFSYEQYF.

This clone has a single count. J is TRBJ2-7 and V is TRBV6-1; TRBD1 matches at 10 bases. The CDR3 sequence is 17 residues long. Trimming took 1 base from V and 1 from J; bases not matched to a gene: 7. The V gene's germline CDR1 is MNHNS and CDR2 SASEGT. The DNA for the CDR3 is TGTGCCAGCAGTGAAGGGATCGGACAGGGGGGATCCTACGAGCAGTACTTC. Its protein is CASSEGIGQGGSYEQYF.

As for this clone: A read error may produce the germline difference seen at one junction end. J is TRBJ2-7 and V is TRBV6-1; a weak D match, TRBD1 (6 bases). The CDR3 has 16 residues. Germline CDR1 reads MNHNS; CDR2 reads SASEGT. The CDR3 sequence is CAGSEILAGGLDEQYF. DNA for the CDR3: TGTGCCGGCAGTGAAATCTTAGCTGGGGGCCTAGACGAGCAGTACTTC.

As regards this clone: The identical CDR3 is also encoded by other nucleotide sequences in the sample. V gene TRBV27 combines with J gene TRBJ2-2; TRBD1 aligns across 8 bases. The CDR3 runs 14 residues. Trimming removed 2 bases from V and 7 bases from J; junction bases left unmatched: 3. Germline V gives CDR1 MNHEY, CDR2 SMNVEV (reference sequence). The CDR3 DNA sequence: TGTGCCAGCAGTTTACAGGGGGCAGTCGGGGAGCTGTTTTTT. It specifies CASSLQGAVGELFF.

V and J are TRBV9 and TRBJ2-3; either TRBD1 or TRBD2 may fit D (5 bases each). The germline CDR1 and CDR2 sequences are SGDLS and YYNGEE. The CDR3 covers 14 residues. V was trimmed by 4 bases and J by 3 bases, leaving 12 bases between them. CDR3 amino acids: CASSLRGSTDTQYF. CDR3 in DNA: TGTGCCAGCAGCCTCCGGGGCTCGACAGATACGCAGTATTTT.

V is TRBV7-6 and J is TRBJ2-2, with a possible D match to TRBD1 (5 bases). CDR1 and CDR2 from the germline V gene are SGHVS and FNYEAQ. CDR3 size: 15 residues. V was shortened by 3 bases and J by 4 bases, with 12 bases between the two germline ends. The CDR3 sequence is CASSFPQGITGELFF. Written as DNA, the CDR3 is TGTGCCAGCAGCTTCCCCCAGGGAATCACCGGGGAGCTGTTTTTT.

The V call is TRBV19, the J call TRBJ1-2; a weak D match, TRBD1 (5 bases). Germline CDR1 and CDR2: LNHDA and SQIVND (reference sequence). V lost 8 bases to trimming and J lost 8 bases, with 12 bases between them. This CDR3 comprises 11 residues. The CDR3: CASGDLGGYTF. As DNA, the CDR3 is TGTGCCAGTGGGGACCTGGGAGGCTACACCTTC.

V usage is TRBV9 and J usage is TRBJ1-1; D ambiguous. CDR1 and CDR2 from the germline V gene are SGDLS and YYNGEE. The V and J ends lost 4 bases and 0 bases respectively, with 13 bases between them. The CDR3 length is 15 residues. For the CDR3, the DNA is TGTGCCAGCAGCCCCCTAGAGGCCTTGAACACTGAAGCTTTCTTT. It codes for CASSPLEALNTEAFF.

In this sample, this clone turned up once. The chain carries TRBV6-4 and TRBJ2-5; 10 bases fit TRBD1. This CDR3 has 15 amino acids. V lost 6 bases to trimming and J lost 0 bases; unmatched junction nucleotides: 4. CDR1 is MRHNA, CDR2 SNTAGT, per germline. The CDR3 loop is CASRRDRGYQETQYF. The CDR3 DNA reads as TGTGCCAGCAGGAGGGACAGGGGATACCAAGAGACCCAGTACTTC.

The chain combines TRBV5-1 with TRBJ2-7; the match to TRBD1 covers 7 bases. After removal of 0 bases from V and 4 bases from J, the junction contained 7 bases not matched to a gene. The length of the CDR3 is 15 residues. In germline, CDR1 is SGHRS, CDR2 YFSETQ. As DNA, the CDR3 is TGCGCCAGCAGCTTGGATCTGGGGACAGCGTACGAGCAGTACTTC. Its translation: CASSLDLGTAYEQYF.

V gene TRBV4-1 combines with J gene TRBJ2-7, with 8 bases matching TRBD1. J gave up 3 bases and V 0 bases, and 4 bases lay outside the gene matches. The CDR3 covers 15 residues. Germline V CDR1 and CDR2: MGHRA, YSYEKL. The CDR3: CASSQDGGTGYEQYF. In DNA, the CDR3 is TGCGCCAGCAGCCAAGATGGGGGGACAGGCTACGAGCAGTACTTC.

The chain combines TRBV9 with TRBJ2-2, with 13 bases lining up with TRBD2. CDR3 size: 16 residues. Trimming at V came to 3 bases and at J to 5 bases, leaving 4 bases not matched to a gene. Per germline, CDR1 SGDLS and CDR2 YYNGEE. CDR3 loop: CASSEGLAGWTGELFF. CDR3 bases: TGTGCCAGCAGCGAGGGACTAGCGGGATGGACCGGGGAGCTGTTTTTT.

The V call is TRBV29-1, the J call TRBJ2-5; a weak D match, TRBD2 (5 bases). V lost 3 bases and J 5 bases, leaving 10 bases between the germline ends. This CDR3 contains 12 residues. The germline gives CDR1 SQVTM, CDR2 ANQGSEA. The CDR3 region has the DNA TGCAGCGTTGAGGCAGGCGGGGAGACCCAGTACTTC. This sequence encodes CSVEAGGETQYF. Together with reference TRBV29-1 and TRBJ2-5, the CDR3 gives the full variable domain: SAVISQKPSRDICQRGTSLTIQCQVDSQVTMMFWYRQQPGQSLTLIATANQGSEATYESGFVIDKFPISRPNLTFSTLTVSNMSPEDSSIYLCSVEAGGETQYFGPGTRLLVL.

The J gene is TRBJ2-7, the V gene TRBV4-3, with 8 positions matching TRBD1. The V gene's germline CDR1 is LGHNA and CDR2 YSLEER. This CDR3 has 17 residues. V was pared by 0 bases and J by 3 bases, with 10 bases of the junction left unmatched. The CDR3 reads CASSQDPLTGENYEQYF. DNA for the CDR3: TGCGCCAGCAGCCAAGACCCCCTGACAGGGGAGAACTACGAGCAGTACTTC.

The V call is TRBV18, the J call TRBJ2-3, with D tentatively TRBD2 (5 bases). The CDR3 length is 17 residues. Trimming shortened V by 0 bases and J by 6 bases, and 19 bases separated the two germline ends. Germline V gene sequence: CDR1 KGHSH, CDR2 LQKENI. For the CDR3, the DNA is TGTGCCAGCTCACCACCGCCCGTCTCGGCTAGCTCTGATACGCAGTATTTT. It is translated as CASSPPPVSASSDTQYF.

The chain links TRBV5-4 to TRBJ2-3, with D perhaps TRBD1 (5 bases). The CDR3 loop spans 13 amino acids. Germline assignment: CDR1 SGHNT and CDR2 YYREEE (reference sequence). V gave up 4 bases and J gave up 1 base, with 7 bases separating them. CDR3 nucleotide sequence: TGTGCCAGCAGCCCACAGGGCACAGATACGCAGTATTTT. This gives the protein CASSPQGTDTQYF.

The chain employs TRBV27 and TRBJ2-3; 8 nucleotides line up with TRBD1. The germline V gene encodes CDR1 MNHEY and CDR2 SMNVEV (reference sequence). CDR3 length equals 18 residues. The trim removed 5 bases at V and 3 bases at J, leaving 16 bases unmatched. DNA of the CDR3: TGTGCCAGCAGTCTCCTTCCCGTCCTCAGGGGGCGTACAGATACGCAGTATTTT. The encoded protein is CASSLLPVLRGRTDTQYF.

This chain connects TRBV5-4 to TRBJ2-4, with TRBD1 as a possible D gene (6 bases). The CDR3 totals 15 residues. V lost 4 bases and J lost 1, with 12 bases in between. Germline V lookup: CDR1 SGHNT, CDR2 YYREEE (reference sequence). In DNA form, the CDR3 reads TGTGCCAGCAGCCCCCCAGGGGCCGCCAAAAACATTCAGTACTTC. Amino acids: CASSPPGAAKNIQYF.

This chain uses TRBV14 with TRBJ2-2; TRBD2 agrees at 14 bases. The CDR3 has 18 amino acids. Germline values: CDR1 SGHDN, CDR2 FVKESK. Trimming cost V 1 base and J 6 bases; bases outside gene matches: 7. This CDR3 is CASSQGWGLAGVAGELFF. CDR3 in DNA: TGTGCCAGCAGCCAAGGCTGGGGACTAGCGGGAGTAGCCGGGGAGCTGTTTTTT.

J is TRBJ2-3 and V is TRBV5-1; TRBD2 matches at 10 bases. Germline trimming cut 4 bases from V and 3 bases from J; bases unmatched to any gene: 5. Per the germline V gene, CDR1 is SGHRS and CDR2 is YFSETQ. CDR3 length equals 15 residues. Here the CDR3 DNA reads TGCGCCAGCAGCACCCTAGCGGGAGAAACAGATACGCAGTATTTT. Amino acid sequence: CASSTLAGETDTQYF.

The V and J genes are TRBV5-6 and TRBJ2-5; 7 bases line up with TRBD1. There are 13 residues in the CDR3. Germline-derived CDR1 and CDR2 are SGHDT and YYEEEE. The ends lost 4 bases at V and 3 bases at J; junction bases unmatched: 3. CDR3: CASSGDREETQYF. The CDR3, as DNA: TGTGCCAGCAGCGGTGACAGGGAAGAGACCCAGTACTTC.

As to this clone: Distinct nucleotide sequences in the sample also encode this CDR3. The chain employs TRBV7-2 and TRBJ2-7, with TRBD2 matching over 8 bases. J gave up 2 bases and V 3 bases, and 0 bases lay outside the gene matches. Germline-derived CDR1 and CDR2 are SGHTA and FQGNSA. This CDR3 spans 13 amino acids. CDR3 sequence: CASSLGLAYEQYF. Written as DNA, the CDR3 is TGTGCCAGCAGCTTGGGACTAGCCTACGAGCAGTACTTC.

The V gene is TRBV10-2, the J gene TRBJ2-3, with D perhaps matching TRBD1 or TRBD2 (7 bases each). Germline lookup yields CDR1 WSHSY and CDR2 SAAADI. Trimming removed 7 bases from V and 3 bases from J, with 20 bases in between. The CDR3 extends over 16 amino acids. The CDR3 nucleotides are TGCGCCAGCACCGAGGGGAGGGGGCGGGTGACAGATACGCAGTATTTT. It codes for CASTEGRGRVTDTQYF.